A selection of T cell receptor beta chains follows, all from one sample in a study of a mutant IDH1 vaccine in newly diagnosed glioma. These TCRs are of unknown antigen specificity. Profiling relied on immunoSEQ multiplex PCR, and the TCRdb table lists in-frame clones only, not all of them. This table holds some 44,000 clones, 65% to 90% found once. The sequencing used PBMCs, collected from a glioma patient whose treatment included an IDH1 peptide vaccine. These receptors were obtained from a woman aged 45-65 years with glioma. The CDR3 runs from the conserved cysteine through the conserved F or W. The order of the fields is J gene, D gene, clone size, V gene, CDR3 protein, CDR3 DNA. D genes are given only for firm matches. Size values are once, few and many counts, or a class for expanded clones, and some rows have none.

j_gene: TRBJ2-1; d_gene: .; abundance: .; v_gene: TRBV6-1; CDR3aa: CASRIQGDNEQFF; CDR3nt: TGTGCCAGCAGGATACAGGGAGATAATGAGCAGTTCTTC
j_gene: TRBJ1-2; d_gene: .; abundance: .; v_gene: TRBV5-4; CDR3aa: CASSFRGRLDGYTF; CDR3nt: TGTGCCAGCAGCTTCCGGGGGCGCTTAGACGGCTACACCTTC
j_gene: TRBJ1-1; d_gene: .; abundance: .; v_gene: TRBV7-3; CDR3aa: CASSLRGGATEAFF; CDR3nt: TGTGCCAGCAGCTTACGGGGAGGGGCCACTGAAGCTTTCTTT
j_gene: TRBJ1-4; d_gene: .; abundance: few; v_gene: TRBV14; CDR3aa: CASSHSDGIYEKLFF; CDR3nt: TGTGCCAGCAGCCATTCCGACGGAATATATGAAAAACTGTTTTTT
j_gene: TRBJ1-1; d_gene: .; abundance: few; v_gene: TRBV29-1; CDR3aa: CSVEATPGVSTEAFF; CDR3nt: TGCAGCGTTGAAGCCACACCAGGGGTTAGCACTGAAGCTTTCTTT
j_gene: TRBJ1-5; d_gene: .; abundance: .; v_gene: TRBV15; CDR3aa: CETPKKPTGNQPQHF; CDR3nt: TGTGAAACTCCTAAAAAGCCGACGGGCAATCAGCCCCAGCATTTT
j_gene: TRBJ2-7; d_gene: .; abundance: .; v_gene: TRBV2; CDR3aa: CASLDRPGEQYF; CDR3nt: TGTGCCAGTTTAGACCGTCCAGGCGAGCAGTACTTC
j_gene: TRBJ1-1; d_gene: .; abundance: once; v_gene: TRBV2; CDR3aa: CASQGRLNTEAFF; CDR3nt: TGTGCCAGCCAAGGGCGGTTGAACACTGAAGCTTTCTTT
j_gene: TRBJ1-6; d_gene: .; abundance: once; v_gene: TRBV6-1; CDR3aa: CASSQYWTNNSPLHF; CDR3nt: TGTGCCAGCAGTCAATACTGGACCAATAATTCACCCCTCCACTTT
j_gene: TRBJ1-1; d_gene: .; abundance: once; v_gene: TRBV4-3; CDR3aa: CASSQLAGEKAFF; CDR3nt: TGCGCCAGCAGCCAACTTGCAGGGGAGAAAGCTTTCTTT
j_gene: TRBJ2-7; d_gene: TRBD1; abundance: once; v_gene: TRBV14; CDR3aa: CASSRILTGGNAEQYF; CDR3nt: TGTGCCAGCAGCCGGATATTAACAGGGGGTAACGCCGAGCAGTACTTC
j_gene: TRBJ2-7; d_gene: TRBD1; abundance: .; v_gene: TRBV30; CDR3aa: CAWTAGTGLYEQYF; CDR3nt: TGTGCCTGGACCGCCGGGACAGGACTCTACGAGCAGTACTTC
j_gene: TRBJ2-7; d_gene: TRBD1; abundance: .; v_gene: TRBV5-4; CDR3aa: CASSLDRGLELGYEQYF; CDR3nt: TGTGCCAGCAGCTTGGACAGGGGGCTGGAACTGGGGTACGAGCAGTACTTC
j_gene: TRBJ1-1; d_gene: .; abundance: .; v_gene: TRBV29-1; CDR3aa: CSVGGDYTEAFF; CDR3nt: TGCAGCGTTGGTGGAGATTACACTGAAGCTTTCTTT
j_gene: TRBJ1-1; d_gene: .; abundance: .; v_gene: TRBV14; CDR3aa: CASSQDGRYLNTEAFF; CDR3nt: TGTGCCAGCAGCCAAGATGGGAGGTATCTTAACACTGAAGCTTTCTTT
j_gene: TRBJ2-3; d_gene: TRBD2; abundance: .; v_gene: TRBV4-2; CDR3aa: CASSLNSGGADTQYF; CDR3nt: TGTGCCAGCAGCCTAAATAGCGGGGGGGCTGATACGCAGTATTTT
j_gene: TRBJ1-2; d_gene: .; abundance: .; v_gene: TRBV4-2; CDR3aa: CASSRRLAPRQGWNYGYTF; CDR3nt: TGTGCCAGCAGCCGAAGATTGGCCCCCAGGCAGGGTTGGAACTATGGCTACACCTTC
j_gene: TRBJ1-2; d_gene: .; abundance: .; v_gene: TRBV9; CDR3aa: CASSRPNINYGYTF; CDR3nt: TGTGCCAGCAGTAGACCCAACATTAACTATGGCTACACCTTC
j_gene: TRBJ1-2; d_gene: .; abundance: .; v_gene: TRBV30; CDR3aa: CAWNSVLGYGYTF; CDR3nt: TGTGCCTGGAATTCGGTTCTTGGATATGGCTACACCTTC
j_gene: TRBJ2-7; d_gene: .; abundance: .; v_gene: TRBV6-6; CDR3aa: CATWGGRGEQYF; CDR3nt: TGTGCCACTTGGGGGGGGCGAGGAGAGCAGTACTTC
j_gene: TRBJ1-5; d_gene: .; abundance: .; v_gene: TRBV28; CDR3aa: CASKFFSNQPQHF; CDR3nt: TGTGCCAGCAAATTTTTCTCCAATCAGCCCCAGCATTTT
j_gene: TRBJ1-2; d_gene: TRBD1; abundance: .; v_gene: TRBV4-1; CDR3aa: CASSQYTGVLNYGYTF; CDR3nt: TGCGCCAGCAGCCAGTACACAGGGGTTCTTAACTATGGCTACACCTTC
j_gene: TRBJ1-3; d_gene: TRBD1; abundance: .; v_gene: TRBV4-2; CDR3aa: CASSHPRTGTDGNTIYF; CDR3nt: TGTGCCAGCAGCCACCCAAGAACCGGGACAGATGGAAACACCATATATTTT
j_gene: TRBJ2-7; d_gene: TRBD1; abundance: .; v_gene: TRBV2; CDR3aa: CASSSRTGGAYEQYF; CDR3nt: TGTGCCAGCAGTTCTCGGACAGGGGGCGCCTACGAGCAGTACTTC
j_gene: TRBJ1-2; d_gene: TRBD1; abundance: .; v_gene: TRBV4-3; CDR3aa: CASSQSGGPNYGYTF; CDR3nt: TGCGCCAGCAGCCAATCAGGGGGCCCTAACTATGGCTACACCTTC
j_gene: TRBJ1-1; d_gene: .; abundance: .; v_gene: TRBV7-9; CDR3aa: CASSLASTRATEAFF; CDR3nt: TGTGCCAGCAGCTTAGCTTCAACAAGGGCCACTGAAGCTTTCTTT
j_gene: TRBJ2-6; d_gene: .; abundance: .; v_gene: TRBV5-1; CDR3aa: CASSFDGGTNVLTF; CDR3nt: TGCGCCAGCAGCTTTGATGGGGGTACCAACGTCCTGACTTTC
j_gene: TRBJ2-7; d_gene: TRBD1; abundance: .; v_gene: TRBV19; CDR3aa: CASSIGTGTGFYEQYF; CDR3nt: TGTGCCAGTAGTATCGGTACCGGGACAGGGTTCTACGAGCAGTACTTC
j_gene: TRBJ2-1; d_gene: .; abundance: .; v_gene: TRBV7-2; CDR3aa: CASSLYGPGEQFF; CDR3nt: TGTGCCAGCAGCTTATATGGTCCCGGGGAGCAGTTCTTC
j_gene: TRBJ2-5; d_gene: TRBD1; abundance: .; v_gene: TRBV4-1; CDR3aa: CASSQGGQGYQETQYF; CDR3nt: TGCGCCAGCAGCCAGGGTGGACAGGGTTACCAAGAGACCCAGTACTTC
j_gene: TRBJ2-3; d_gene: TRBD1; abundance: once; v_gene: TRBV9; CDR3aa: CASSGNHLQGFSTDTQYF; CDR3nt: TGTGCCAGCAGCGGGAACCACCTACAGGGGTTTAGCACAGATACGCAGTATTTT
j_gene: TRBJ2-5; d_gene: TRBD1; abundance: .; v_gene: TRBV5-1; CDR3aa: CASSSTGATQETQYF; CDR3nt: TGCGCCAGCAGCTCTACAGGGGCGACCCAAGAGACCCAGTACTTC
j_gene: TRBJ1-6; d_gene: .; abundance: .; v_gene: TRBV13; CDR3aa: CASKEDAVSGSPLHF; CDR3nt: TGTGCCAGCAAGGAGGATGCGGTCAGTGGTTCACCCCTCCACTTT
j_gene: TRBJ2-7; d_gene: TRBD2; abundance: .; v_gene: TRBV10-3; CDR3aa: CAISSLAGGVYEQYF; CDR3nt: TGTGCCATCAGTTCACTAGCGGGGGGAGTCTACGAGCAGTACTTC
j_gene: TRBJ2-4; d_gene: TRBD1; abundance: .; v_gene: TRBV27; CDR3aa: CASSGAGGEDIQYF; CDR3nt: TGTGCCAGCAGTGGGGCAGGGGGAGAGGACATTCAGTACTTC
j_gene: TRBJ1-6; d_gene: TRBD1; abundance: .; v_gene: TRBV9; CDR3aa: CASSVSTGGQGRGNSPLHF; CDR3nt: TGTGCCAGCAGCGTGTCGACAGGGGGCCAGGGCCGCGGTAATTCACCCCTCCACTTT
j_gene: TRBJ1-1; d_gene: .; abundance: .; v_gene: TRBV19; CDR3aa: CASSRGTGAYTEAFF; CDR3nt: TGTGCCAGTAGTCGAGGTACGGGGGCGTACACTGAAGCTTTCTTT
j_gene: TRBJ2-3; d_gene: .; abundance: .; v_gene: TRBV5-5; CDR3aa: CASSLAQGIADTQYF; CDR3nt: TGTGCCAGCAGCTTGGCGCAGGGCATTGCAGATACGCAGTATTTT
j_gene: TRBJ1-2; d_gene: TRBD1; abundance: .; v_gene: TRBV7-9; CDR3aa: CASSLDGTDYGYTF; CDR3nt: TGTGCCAGCAGCTTAGATGGGACAGATTATGGCTACACCTTC
j_gene: TRBJ2-3; d_gene: .; abundance: .; v_gene: TRBV2; CDR3aa: CASSTDTDTQYF; CDR3nt: TGTGCCAGCAGTACAGACACAGATACGCAGTATTTT
j_gene: TRBJ1-1; d_gene: .; abundance: .; v_gene: TRBV30; CDR3aa: CAWSHRTEAFF; CDR3nt: TGTGCCTGGAGTCACCGGACTGAAGCTTTCTTT
j_gene: TRBJ2-7; d_gene: .; abundance: .; v_gene: TRBV6-5; CDR3aa: CASSYSRSHRYEQYF; CDR3nt: TGTGCCAGCAGTTACTCCCGCAGCCACCGCTACGAGCAGTACTTC
j_gene: TRBJ1-2; d_gene: .; abundance: .; v_gene: TRBV7-9; CDR3aa: CASSLPTGTYGYTF; CDR3nt: TGTGCCAGCAGCTTACCAACAGGTACCTATGGCTACACCTTC
j_gene: TRBJ1-1; d_gene: .; abundance: few; v_gene: TRBV11-3; CDR3aa: CASSFSGVDTEAFF; CDR3nt: TGTGCCAGCAGCTTCAGCGGAGTCGACACTGAAGCTTTCTTT
j_gene: TRBJ2-7; d_gene: .; abundance: .; v_gene: TRBV6-6; CDR3aa: CASSSNPGAYYEQYF; CDR3nt: TGTGCCAGCAGTTCCAATCCGGGGGCGTACTACGAGCAGTACTTC
j_gene: TRBJ2-3; d_gene: .; abundance: .; v_gene: TRBV30; CDR3aa: CAWSVNAATNTQYF; CDR3nt: TGTGCCTGGAGTGTAAACGCAGCTACGAATACGCAGTATTTT
j_gene: TRBJ1-4; d_gene: .; abundance: .; v_gene: TRBV6-1; CDR3aa: CASNIGGREEKLFF; CDR3nt: TGTGCCAGCAACATAGGGGGACGGGAGGAAAAACTGTTTTTT
j_gene: TRBJ2-5; d_gene: TRBD2; abundance: once; v_gene: TRBV7-2; CDR3aa: CASSLGSAGGQQTQYF; CDR3nt: TGTGCCAGCAGCTTAGGATCAGCGGGGGGGCAACAGACCCAGTACTTC
j_gene: TRBJ1-3; d_gene: .; abundance: medium-sized; v_gene: TRBV9; CDR3aa: CASSVSNTIYF; CDR3nt: TGTGCCAGCAGCGTGAGTAACACCATATATTTT
j_gene: TRBJ2-7; d_gene: .; abundance: once; v_gene: TRBV6-1; CDR3aa: CASTLHGKVNEQYF; CDR3nt: TGTGCCAGCACCCTTCACGGGAAGGTTAACGAGCAGTACTTC
j_gene: TRBJ1-5; d_gene: TRBD1; abundance: .; v_gene: TRBV18; CDR3aa: CASSPGTGDSNQPQHF; CDR3nt: TGTGCCAGCTCACCCGGGACAGGGGATAGCAATCAGCCCCAGCATTTT
j_gene: TRBJ1-1; d_gene: .; abundance: few; v_gene: TRBV7-6; CDR3aa: CASSLEQNTEAFF; CDR3nt: TGTGCCAGCAGCTTAGAACAGAACACTGAAGCTTTCTTT
j_gene: TRBJ1-1; d_gene: .; abundance: .; v_gene: TRBV29-1; CDR3aa: CSVQGDGGSTEAFF; CDR3nt: TGCAGCGTGCAAGGGGACGGAGGGAGCACTGAAGCTTTCTTT
j_gene: TRBJ1-3; d_gene: .; abundance: .; v_gene: TRBV7-9; CDR3aa: CASSQDSVSGNTIYF; CDR3nt: TGTGCCAGCAGCCAAGACAGCGTCTCTGGAAACACCATATATTTT
j_gene: TRBJ1-5; d_gene: .; abundance: .; v_gene: TRBV2; CDR3aa: CASSVGRASNQPQHF; CDR3nt: TGTGCCAGCAGTGTGGGCAGGGCTAGCAATCAGCCCCAGCATTTT
j_gene: TRBJ1-1; d_gene: TRBD1; abundance: .; v_gene: TRBV5-1; CDR3aa: CASSLGTGSVTEAFF; CDR3nt: TGCGCCAGCAGCTTGGGGACAGGGAGCGTAACTGAAGCTTTCTTT
j_gene: TRBJ2-2; d_gene: TRBD2; abundance: .; v_gene: TRBV7-9; CDR3aa: CASSTTRTSGANTGELFF; CDR3nt: TGTGCCAGCAGCACTACTAGGACTAGCGGGGCGAACACCGGGGAGCTGTTTTTT